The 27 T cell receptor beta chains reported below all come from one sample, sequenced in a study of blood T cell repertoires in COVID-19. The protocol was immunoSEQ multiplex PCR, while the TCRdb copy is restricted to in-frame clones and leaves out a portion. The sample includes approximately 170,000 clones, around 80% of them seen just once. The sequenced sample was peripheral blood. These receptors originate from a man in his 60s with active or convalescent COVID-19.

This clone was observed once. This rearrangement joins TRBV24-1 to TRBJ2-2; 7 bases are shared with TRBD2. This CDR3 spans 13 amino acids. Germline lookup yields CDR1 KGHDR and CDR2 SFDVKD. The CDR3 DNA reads TGTGCAACCGGGCCCCGGGGGGCCGGGGAGCTGTTTTTT. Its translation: CATGPRGAGELFF.

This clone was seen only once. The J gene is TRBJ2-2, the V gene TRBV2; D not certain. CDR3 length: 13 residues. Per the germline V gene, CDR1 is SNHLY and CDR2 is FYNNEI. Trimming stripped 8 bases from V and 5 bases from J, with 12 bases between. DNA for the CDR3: TGTGCCAGCCGGTACGAGTTTACCGGGGAGCTGTTTTTT. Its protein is CASRYEFTGELFF.

The CDR3: CSAGWWETQYF. CDR3 in DNA: TGCAGCGCCGGGTGGTGGGAGACCCAGTACTTC. The rearrangement joins TRBV29-1 to TRBJ2-5; D uncertain. Germline-derived CDR1 and CDR2 are SQVTM and ANQGSEA. This CDR3 region has 11 residues. Trimming removed 7 bases at V and 5 bases at J, with 11 bases between. Variable domain in full (rest from reference TRBV29-1 and TRBJ2-5): SAVISQKPSRDICQRGTSLTIQCQVDSQVTMMFWYRQQPGQSLTLIATANQGSEATYESGFVIDKFPISRPNLTFSTLTVSNMSPEDSSIYLCSAGWWETQYFGPGTRLLVL.

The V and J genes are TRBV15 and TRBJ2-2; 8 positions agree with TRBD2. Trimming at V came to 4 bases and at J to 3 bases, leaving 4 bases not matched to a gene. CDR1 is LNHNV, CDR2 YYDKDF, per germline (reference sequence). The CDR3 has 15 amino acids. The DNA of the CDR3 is TGTGCCACCAGCAAGGGAGCGGGAGACACCGGGGAGCTGTTTTTT. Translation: CATSKGAGDTGELFF.

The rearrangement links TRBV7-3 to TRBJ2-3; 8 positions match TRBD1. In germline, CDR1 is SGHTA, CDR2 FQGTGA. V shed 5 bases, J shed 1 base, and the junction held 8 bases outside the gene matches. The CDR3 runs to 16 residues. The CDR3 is CASSALTGEGTDTQYF. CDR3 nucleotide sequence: TGTGCCAGCAGCGCCTTGACAGGGGAGGGCACAGATACGCAGTATTTT.

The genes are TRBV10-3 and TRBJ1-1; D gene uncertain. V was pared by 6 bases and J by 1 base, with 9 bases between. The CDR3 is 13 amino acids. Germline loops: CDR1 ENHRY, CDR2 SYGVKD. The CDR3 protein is CAIRGVGNTEAFF. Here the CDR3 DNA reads TGTGCCATCAGGGGAGTTGGGAACACTGAAGCTTTCTTT.

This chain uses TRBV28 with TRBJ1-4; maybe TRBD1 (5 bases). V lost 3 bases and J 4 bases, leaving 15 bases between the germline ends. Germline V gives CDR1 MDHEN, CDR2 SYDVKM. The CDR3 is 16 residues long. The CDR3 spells CASSFGGMGFNEKLFF. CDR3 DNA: TGTGCCAGCAGTTTCGGGGGTATGGGCTTTAATGAAAAACTGTTTTTT.

As DNA, the CDR3 is TGTGCCACCAGCGGTGTTCCCAGCGGGAGTAGGGAGACCCAGTACTTC. This codes for CATSGVPSGSRETQYF. The V and J genes are TRBV15 and TRBJ2-5, with 8 bases that match TRBD2. Germline V gene sequence: CDR1 LNHNV, CDR2 YYDKDF (reference sequence). The CDR3 runs 16 residues. J was trimmed by 5 bases and V by 5 bases; bases with no gene match: 13.

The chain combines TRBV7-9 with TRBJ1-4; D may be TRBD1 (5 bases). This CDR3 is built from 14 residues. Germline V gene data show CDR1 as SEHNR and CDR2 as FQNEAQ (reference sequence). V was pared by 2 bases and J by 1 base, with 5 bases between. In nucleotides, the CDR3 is TGTGCCAGCAGCTTAAGGGGAACTAATGAAAAACTGTTTTTT. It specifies CASSLRGTNEKLFF.

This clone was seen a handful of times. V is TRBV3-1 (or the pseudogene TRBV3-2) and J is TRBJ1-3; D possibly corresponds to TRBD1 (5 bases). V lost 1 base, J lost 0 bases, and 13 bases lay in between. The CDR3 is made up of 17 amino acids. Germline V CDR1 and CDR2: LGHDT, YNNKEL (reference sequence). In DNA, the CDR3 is TGTGCCAGCAGCCAAGGGGCAGGGCCCATCTCTGGAAACACCATATATTTT. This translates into CASSQGAGPISGNTIYF.

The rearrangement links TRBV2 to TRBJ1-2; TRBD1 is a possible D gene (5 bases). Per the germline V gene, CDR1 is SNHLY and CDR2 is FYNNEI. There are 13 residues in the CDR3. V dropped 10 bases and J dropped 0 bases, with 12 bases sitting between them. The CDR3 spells CATTRDSNYGYTF. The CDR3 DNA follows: TGTGCCACCACCCGGGACTCTAACTATGGCTACACCTTC.

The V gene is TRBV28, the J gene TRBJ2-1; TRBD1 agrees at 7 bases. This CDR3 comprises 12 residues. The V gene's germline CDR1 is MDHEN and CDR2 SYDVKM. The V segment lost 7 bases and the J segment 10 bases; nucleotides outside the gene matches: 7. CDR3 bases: TGTGCCAGCACCGAGACAGGGAAAGAGCAGTTCTTC. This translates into CASTETGKEQFF.

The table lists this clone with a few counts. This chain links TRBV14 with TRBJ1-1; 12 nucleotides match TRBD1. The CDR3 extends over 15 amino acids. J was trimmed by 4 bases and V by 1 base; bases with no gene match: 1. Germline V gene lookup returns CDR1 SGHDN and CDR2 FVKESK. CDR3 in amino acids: CASSQGGQGATEAFF. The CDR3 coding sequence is TGTGCCAGCAGCCAAGGGGGACAGGGGGCCACTGAAGCTTTCTTT.

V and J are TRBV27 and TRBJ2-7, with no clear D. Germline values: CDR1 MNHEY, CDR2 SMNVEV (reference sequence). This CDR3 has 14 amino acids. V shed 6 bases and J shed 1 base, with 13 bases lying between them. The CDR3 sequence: CASSLVSSSYEQYF. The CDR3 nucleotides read TGTGCCAGCAGCCTCGTGAGTAGTTCCTACGAGCAGTACTTC.

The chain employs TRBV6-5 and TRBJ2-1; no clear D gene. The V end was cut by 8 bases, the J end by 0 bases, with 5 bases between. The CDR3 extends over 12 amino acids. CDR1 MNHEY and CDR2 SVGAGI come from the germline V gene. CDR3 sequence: CASLASYNEQFF. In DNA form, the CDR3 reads TGTGCCAGCTTGGCCTCCTACAATGAGCAGTTCTTC.

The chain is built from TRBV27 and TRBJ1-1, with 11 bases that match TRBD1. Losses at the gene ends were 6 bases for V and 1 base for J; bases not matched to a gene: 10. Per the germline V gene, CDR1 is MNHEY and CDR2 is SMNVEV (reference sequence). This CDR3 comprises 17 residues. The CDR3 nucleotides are TGTGCCAGCAGCTGGAGGACAGGGGGCGCGAGGAACACTGAAGCTTTCTTT. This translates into CASSWRTGGARNTEAFF.

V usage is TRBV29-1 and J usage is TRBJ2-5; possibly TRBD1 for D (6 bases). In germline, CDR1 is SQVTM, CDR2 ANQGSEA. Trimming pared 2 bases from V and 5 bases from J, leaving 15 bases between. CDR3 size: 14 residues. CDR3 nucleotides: TGCAGCGTTGAACCCCGCAGGGGAAGCGAGACCCAGTACTTC. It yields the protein CSVEPRRGSETQYF.

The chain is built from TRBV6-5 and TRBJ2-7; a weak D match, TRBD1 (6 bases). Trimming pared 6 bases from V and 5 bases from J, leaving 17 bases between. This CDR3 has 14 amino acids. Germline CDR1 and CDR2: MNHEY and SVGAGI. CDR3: CASSRPGRGNEQYF. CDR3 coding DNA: TGTGCCAGCAGCCGACCGGGCAGGGGCAACGAGCAGTACTTC.

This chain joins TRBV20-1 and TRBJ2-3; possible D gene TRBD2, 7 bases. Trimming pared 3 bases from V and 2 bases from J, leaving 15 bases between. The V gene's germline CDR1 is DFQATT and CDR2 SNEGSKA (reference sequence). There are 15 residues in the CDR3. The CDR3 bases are TGCAGTGCTAGTCGGTGGGGGGGCCTCACAGATACGCAGTATTTT. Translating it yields CSASRWGGLTDTQYF.

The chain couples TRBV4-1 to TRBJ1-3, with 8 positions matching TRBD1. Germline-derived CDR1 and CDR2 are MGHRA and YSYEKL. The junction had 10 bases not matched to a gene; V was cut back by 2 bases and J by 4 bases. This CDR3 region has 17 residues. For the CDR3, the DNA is TGCGCCAGCAGCCAACCGACCCAGGGGGCGAGGGGAAACACCATATATTTT. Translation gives CASSQPTQGARGNTIYF.

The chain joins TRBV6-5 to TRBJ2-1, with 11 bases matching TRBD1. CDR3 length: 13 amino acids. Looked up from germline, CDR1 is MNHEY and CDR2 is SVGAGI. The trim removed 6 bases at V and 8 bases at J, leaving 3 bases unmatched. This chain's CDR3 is CASRRTGGYEQFF. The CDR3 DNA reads TGTGCCAGCAGACGGACAGGGGGCTATGAGCAGTTCTTC.

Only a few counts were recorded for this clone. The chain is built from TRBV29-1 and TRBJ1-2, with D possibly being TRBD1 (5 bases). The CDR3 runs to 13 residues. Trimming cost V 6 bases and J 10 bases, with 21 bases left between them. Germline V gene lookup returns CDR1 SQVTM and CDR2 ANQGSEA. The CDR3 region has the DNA TGCAGCGTCGCCTGGCCCGGGACTAGGACCTACACCTTC. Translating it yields CSVAWPGTRTYTF.

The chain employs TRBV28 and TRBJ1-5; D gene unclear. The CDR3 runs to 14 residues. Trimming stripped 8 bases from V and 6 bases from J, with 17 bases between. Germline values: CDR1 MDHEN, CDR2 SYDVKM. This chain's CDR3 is CASGPARAGQPQHF. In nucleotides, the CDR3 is TGTGCCAGCGGCCCGGCGAGGGCGGGTCAGCCCCAGCATTTT.

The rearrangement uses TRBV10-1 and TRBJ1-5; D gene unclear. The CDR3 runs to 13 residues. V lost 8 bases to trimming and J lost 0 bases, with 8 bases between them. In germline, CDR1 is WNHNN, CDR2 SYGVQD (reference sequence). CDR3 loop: CASPGNSNQPQHF. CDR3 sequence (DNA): TGCGCCAGCCCCGGGAATAGCAATCAGCCCCAGCATTTT.

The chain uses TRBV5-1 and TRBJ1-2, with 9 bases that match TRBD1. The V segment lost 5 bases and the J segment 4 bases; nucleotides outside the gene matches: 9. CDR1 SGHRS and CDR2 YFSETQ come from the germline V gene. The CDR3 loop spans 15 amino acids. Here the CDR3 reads CASSSSGTGSYGYTF. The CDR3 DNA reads TGCGCCAGCAGTTCATCCGGGACAGGGAGCTATGGCTACACCTTC. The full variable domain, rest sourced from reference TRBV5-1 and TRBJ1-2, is KAGVTQTPRYLIKTRGQQVTLSCSPISGHRSVSWYQQTPGQGLQFLFEYFSETQRNKGNFPGRFSGRQFSNSRSEMNVSTLELGDSALYLCASSSSGTGSYGYTFGSGTRLTVV.

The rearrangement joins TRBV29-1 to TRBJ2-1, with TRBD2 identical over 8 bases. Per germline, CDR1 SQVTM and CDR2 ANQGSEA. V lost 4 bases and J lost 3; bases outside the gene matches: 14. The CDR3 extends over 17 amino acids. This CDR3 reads CSVARGRTSGDYNEQFF. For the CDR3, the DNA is TGCAGCGTTGCCCGGGGGCGAACTAGCGGAGACTACAATGAGCAGTTCTTC.

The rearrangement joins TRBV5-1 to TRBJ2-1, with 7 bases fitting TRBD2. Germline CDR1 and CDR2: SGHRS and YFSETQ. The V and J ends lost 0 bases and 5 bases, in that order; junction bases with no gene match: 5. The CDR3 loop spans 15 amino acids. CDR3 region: CASSLGGRADNEQFF. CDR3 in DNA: TGCGCCAGCAGCTTGGGAGGGAGGGCCGACAATGAGCAGTTCTTC.